This TCR beta chain is drawn from a study of shared clonotypes between healthy human individuals (dated by TCRdb to 2020 to 2021). The study in broad terms: The cohort comprised a couple of women and three men aged 18 to 49 years. For each donor, three plates each were used for CD4 naive and CD4 memory, two plates were used for CD8 naive, and one plate was used for CD8 memory. The study deeply sequenced blood TCR repertoires of about 5 healthy adults to estimate repertoire size and the extent of clonotype sharing between individuals. Libraries were prepared and TCR repertoires were sequenced by different laboratories using diverse techniques, in order to increase sequencing depth and limit assay-specific biases. Leukapheresis yielded between about 0.8 and 9.5 billion PBMCs per donor. General conclusions and limits of the study: Higher generation probabilities were observed for clonotypes shared by all four sorted-subset donors than for non-shared clonotypes. Sharing across a handful of donors was observed for about 5% of naive CD4, 3% to 3.5% of naive CD8, 2% to 2.5% of memory CD4, and roughly 0.4% of memory CD8 clonotypes. Rarefaction of sorted-subset datasets indicated incomplete sequencing despite the large sequencing depth. Naive subsets generally had larger estimated clonotype richness than memory subsets did. Only blood was sampled, and tissue TCR repertoires likely differ from those in blood. Pairwise subsampling indicated that sequencing depth was expected to affect the degree of clonotype sharing among donors. Because the study included a small number of donors, the genetic and exposure-history diversity represented was limited.

To note about this clone: This clone's antigen is unknown. No base quality values were provided; no much bigger clone lies one nucleotide off.

The donors were healthy, HIV-negative adults who had no recently reported acute infections or vaccinations. Every donor was a Caucasian adult living in Nashville, Tennessee, USA. CD4+ T cells were enriched by magnetic negative selection; naive cells were then positively selected on CD45RA, and the negative fraction formed the memory subset. Blood was collected by leukapheresis, and PBMCs were isolated by Ficoll-Histopaque density gradient centrifugation and then cryopreserved in liquid nitrogen vapor phase. Analytical flow cytometry was used to check the purity and quantity of each magnetically sorted T cell population. Each sorted fraction had its genomic DNA isolated and then quantified by UV absorbance on a Nanodrop 2000c. V and J are truncated by 4 bases and 0 bases respectively, leaving an intervening sequence of 9 bases. CDR1 and CDR2 were assigned from the germline V gene (reference sequence) as SGHNT and YYREEE. The CDR3, from cysteine to phenylalanine, totals 14 residues. Only the CDR3 DNA is retained, 42 bases long and in frame from the first base.

Using the deep immunoSEQ assay, multiplex PCR amplified TCR CDR3 regions from genomic DNA. Extracted genomic DNA from each cell subset was spread evenly across all wells of several immunoSEQ 96-well plates, with each plate serving as a replicate. Each replicate PCR for sorted subsets received about 220 ng genomic DNA, equal to roughly 30,000 T cell genomes. Purified libraries were measured with a Qubit 3.0 fluorometer, size-checked on a Bioanalyzer 2100, and measured again with the KAPA Library Quantification kit. Every immunoSEQ 96-well plate was sequenced on a dedicated single-read 150-cycle Illumina NextSeq 550 flow cell. Processing in the source paper ran as follows. Because the immunoSEQ output included only junctional sequences and no quality scores, the filtering could not be the same as the filtering used for full-length reads. To assign V/J genes and CDR3, sequences were annotated using PyIR, a Python wrapper for IgBLAST v1.9, with IMGT germline references. Reads with weak V/J assignments (E-value above 1e-6), missing CDR3, stop codons, out-of-frame junctions, or ambiguous translated residues were removed. V3J clonotypes were defined as sequences sharing the same inferred V gene, J gene, and CDR3 amino acid sequence. Percentage overlap between repertoires was calculated by dividing the number of shared unique clonotypes by the size of the smaller repertoire. Three approaches were used to assess repertoire richness: RTK rarefaction, the Chao1 estimator, and Recon v2.1 estimates of unobserved clonotypes. For all TCRbeta clonotypes obtained by the gDNA method from a handful of donors, generation probabilities were computed with OLGA. The immuneACCESS repertoire file appears here via TCRdb, limited to in-frame rearrangements. These files lack a portion of the clones; in checked studies, under half of the deficit traces to unresolved V genes, and the cause of the others is not known. V and J calls and clone size are copied from that table; D and trimming were computed from the DNA. The sample yields a few million clones; 85% to 95% were counted once. The top ten hold around 0.15% of the sample.

The sequence is built from TRBV5-4 and TRBJ2-3; the D gene is not confidently resolved. The specimen sequenced was naive CD4+ T cells sorted from blood. The cell subset or site label, read with the paper, signifies: CD45RA+ positively selected. The receptor was isolated from a young man in good health. The DNA sequence follows: TGTGCCAGCAGCGCAGGTTCAAGCACAGATACGCAGTATTTT. Its product reads: CASSAGSSTDTQYF.